The clone carrying this TCR beta chain was seen more than once but under ten times. The antigen remains unidentified. The sample is drawn from a study of T cells in Graves' hyperthyroidism and ophthalmopathy. Findings and caveats of the study: Researchers report that a 13 V-J model separated ophthalmopathy from stable hyperthyroidism.

The CDR3 length is 16 residues. V shed 6 bases, J shed 10 bases, and the junction held 12 bases outside the gene matches. Looked up from germline, CDR1 is SGHVT and CDR2 is SQSDAQ. Amplification of TCR beta CDR3 regions used RNA as the template. In the first-round RT-PCR of the TCR CDR3, the HTBI primer set was used. TCRdb independently ran MiXCR on the multiplex PCR reads; one entry per CDR3 protein. Among a few hundred thousand distinct CDR3 sequences listed, 20% to 25% were seen once. The cohort's ophthalmopathy patients, a group with duration under 3 months, had a Clinical Activity Score of at least 3 and a NOSPECS grade of at least 4. The authors took PBMCs from roughly 9.3 ml fresh peripheral blood.

The J gene is TRBJ2-1, the V gene TRBV7-4; 13 bases align to TRBD2. The sequence was collected from a woman in her 70s with Graves' ophthalmopathy. Sequencing was done on a sample of blood. CDR3 nucleotide sequence: TGTGCCAGCAGGGCCCCGGGACTAGCGGGACCAGGGGAGCAGTTCTTC. As protein: CASRAPGLAGPGEQFF.